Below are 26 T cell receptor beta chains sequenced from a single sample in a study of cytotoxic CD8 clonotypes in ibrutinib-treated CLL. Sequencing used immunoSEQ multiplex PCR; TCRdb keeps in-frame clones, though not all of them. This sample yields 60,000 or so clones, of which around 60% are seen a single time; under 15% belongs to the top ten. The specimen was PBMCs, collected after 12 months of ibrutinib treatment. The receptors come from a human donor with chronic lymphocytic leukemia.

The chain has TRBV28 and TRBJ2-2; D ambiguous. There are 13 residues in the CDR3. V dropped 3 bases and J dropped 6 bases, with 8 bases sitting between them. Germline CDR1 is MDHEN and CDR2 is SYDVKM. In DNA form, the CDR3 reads TGTGCCAGCAGTTTTCAATCCGCCGGGGAGCTGTTTTTT. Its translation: CASSFQSAGELFF.

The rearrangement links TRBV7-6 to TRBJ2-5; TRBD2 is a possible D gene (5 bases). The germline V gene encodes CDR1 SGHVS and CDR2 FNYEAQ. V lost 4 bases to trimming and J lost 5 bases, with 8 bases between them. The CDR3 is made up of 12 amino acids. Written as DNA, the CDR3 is TGTGCCAGCAGCTCCCCGGGGGAGACCCAGTACTTC. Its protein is CASSSPGETQYF.

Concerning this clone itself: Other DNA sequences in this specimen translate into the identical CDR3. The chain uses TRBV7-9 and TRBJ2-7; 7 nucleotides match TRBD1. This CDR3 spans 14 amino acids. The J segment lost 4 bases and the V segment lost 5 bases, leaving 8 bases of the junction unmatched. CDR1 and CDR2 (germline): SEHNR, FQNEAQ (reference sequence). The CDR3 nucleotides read TGTGCCAGCAGCCCCAGTGCAGGGGGATACGAGCAGTACTTC. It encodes CASSPSAGGYEQYF.

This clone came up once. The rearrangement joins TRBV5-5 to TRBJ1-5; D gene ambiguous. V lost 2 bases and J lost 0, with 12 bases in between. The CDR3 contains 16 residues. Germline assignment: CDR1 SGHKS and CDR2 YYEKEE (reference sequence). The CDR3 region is CASSFEPGISNQPQHF. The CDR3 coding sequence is TGTGCCAGCAGCTTTGAGCCCGGGATTAGCAATCAGCCCCAGCATTTT.

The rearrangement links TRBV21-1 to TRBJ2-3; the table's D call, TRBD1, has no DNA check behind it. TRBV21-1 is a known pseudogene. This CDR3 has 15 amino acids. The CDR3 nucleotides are TGTGCCAGCGGGTTTGACAGGGGAGGGATGGATACGCAGTATTTT. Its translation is CASGFDRGGMDTQYF.

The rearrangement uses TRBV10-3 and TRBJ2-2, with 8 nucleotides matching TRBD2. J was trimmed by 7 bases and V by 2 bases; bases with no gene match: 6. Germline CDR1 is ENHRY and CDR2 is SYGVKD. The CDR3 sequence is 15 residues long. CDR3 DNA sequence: TGTGCCATCAGTGAGGGGACTAGAAGAGACGGGGAGCTGTTTTTT. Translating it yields CAISEGTRRDGELFF.

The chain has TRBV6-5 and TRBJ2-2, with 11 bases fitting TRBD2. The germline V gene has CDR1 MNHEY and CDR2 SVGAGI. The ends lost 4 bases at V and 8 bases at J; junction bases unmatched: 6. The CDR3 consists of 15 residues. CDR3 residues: CASSWGLAVKGELFF. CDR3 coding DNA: TGTGCCAGCAGTTGGGGACTAGCGGTCAAGGGGGAGCTGTTTTTT.

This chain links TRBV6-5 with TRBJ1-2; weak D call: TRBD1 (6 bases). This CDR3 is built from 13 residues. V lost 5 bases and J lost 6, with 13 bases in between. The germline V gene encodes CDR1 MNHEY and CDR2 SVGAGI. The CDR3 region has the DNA TGTGCCAGCAGTGAGTTCAGGGGAGATGGCTACACCTTC. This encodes CASSEFRGDGYTF.

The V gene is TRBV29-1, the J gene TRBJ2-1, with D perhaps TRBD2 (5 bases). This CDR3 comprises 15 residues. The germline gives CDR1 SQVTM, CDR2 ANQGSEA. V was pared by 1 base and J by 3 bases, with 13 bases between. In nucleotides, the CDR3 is TGCAGCGTTGAAGTCGGGCGGGCCGGCTACAATGAGCAGTTCTTC. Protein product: CSVEVGRAGYNEQFF.

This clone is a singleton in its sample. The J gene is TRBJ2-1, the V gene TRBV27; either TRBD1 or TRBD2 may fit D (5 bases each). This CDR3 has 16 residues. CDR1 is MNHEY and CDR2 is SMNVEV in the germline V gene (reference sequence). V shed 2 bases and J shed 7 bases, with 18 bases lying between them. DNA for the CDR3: TGTGCCAGCAGTTTACGCGCCGGGACCGTCGCGAATGAGCAGTTCTTC. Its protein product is CASSLRAGTVANEQFF.

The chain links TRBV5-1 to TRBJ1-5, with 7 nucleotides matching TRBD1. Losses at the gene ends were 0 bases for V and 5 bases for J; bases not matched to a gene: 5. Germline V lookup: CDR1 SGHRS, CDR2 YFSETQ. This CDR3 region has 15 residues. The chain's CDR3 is CASSLGGQKDQPQHF. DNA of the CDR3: TGCGCCAGCAGCTTGGGGGGACAGAAGGATCAGCCCCAGCATTTT.

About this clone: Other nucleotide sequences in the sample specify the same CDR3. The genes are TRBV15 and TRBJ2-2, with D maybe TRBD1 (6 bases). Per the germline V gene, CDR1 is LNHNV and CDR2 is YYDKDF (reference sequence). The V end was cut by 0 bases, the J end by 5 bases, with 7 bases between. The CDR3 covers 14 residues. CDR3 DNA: TGTGCCACCAGCAGAGATAGGGGGACCGGGGAGCTGTTTTTT. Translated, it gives CATSRDRGTGELFF.

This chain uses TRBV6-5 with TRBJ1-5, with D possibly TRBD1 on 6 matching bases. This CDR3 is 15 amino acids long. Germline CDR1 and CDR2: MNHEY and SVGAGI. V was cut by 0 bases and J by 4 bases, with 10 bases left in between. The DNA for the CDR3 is TGTGCCAGCAGTTACTCTGGGACAACAAATCAGCCCCAGCATTTT. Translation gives CASSYSGTTNQPQHF.

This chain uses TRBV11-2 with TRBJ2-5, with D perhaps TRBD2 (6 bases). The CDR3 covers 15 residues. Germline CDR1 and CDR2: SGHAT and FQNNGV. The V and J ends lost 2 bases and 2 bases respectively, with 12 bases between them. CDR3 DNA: TGTGCCAGCAGCTTAATCCGAGGGACTCAAGAGACCCAGTACTTC. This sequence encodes CASSLIRGTQETQYF.

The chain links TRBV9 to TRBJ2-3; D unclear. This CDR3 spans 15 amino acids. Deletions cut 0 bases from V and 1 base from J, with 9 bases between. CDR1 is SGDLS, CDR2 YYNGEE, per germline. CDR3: CASSVVDPRTDTQYF. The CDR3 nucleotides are TGTGCCAGCAGCGTAGTAGACCCCCGCACAGATACGCAGTATTTT.

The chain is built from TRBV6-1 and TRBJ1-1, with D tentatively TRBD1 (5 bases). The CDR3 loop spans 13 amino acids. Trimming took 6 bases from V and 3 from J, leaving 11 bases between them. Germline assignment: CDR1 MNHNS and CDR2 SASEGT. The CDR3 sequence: CASRLGGDTEAFF. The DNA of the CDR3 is TGTGCCAGCAGACTTGGGGGGGACACTGAAGCTTTCTTT.

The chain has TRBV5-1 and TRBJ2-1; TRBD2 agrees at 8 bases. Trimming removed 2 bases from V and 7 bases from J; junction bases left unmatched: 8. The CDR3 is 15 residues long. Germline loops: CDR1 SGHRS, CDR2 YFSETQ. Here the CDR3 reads CASSFSGGPRNEQFF. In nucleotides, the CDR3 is TGCGCCAGCAGCTTCTCGGGAGGGCCTAGAAATGAGCAGTTCTTC.

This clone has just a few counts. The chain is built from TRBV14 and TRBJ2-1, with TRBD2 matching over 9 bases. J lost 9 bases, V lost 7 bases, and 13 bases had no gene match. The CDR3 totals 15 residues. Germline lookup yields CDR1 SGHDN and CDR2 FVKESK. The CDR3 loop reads CASTPTGLAGLEQFF. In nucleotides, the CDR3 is TGTGCCAGCACCCCTACTGGGCTAGCGGGACTTGAGCAGTTCTTC.

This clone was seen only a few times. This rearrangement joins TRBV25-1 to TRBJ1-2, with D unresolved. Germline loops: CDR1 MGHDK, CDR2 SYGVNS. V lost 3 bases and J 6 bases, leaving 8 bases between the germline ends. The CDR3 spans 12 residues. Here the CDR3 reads CASSEAGDGYTF. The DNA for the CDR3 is TGTGCCAGCAGTGAGGCAGGCGATGGCTACACCTTC.

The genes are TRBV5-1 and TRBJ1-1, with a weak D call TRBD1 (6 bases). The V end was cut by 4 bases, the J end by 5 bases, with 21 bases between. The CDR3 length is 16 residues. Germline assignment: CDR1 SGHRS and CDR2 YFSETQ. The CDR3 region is CASSPFGDMSLTEAFF. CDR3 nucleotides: TGCGCCAGCAGCCCGTTTGGGGACATGAGTTTAACTGAAGCTTTCTTT.

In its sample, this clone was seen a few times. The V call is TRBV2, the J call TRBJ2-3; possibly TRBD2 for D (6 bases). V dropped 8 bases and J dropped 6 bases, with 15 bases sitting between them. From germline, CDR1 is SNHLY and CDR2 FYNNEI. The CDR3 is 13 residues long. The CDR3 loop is CASRDSGPDTQYF. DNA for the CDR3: TGTGCCAGCCGGGACTCCGGCCCTGATACGCAGTATTTT.

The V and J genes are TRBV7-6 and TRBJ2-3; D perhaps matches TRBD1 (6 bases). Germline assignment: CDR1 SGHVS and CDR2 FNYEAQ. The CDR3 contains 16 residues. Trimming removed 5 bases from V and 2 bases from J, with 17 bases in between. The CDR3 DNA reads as TGTGCCAGCAGCCCCATACAGGGCCTCACCACAGATACGCAGTATTTT. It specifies CASSPIQGLTTDTQYF.

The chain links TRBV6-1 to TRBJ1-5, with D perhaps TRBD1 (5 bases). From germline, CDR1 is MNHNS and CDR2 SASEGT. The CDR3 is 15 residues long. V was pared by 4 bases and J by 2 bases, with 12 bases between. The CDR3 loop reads CASSGPWGRNQPQHF. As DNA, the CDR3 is TGTGCCAGCAGTGGACCTTGGGGCCGCAATCAGCCCCAGCATTTT.

The CDR3 region is CASSIVVVGENEQFF. Here the CDR3 DNA reads TGCGCCAGCAGCATTGTGGTGGTGGGGGAAAATGAGCAGTTCTTC. The chain is built from TRBV5-1 and TRBJ2-1; perhaps D is TRBD1 or TRBD2 (5 bases each). The CDR3 loop spans 15 amino acids. Trimming removed 4 bases from V and 7 bases from J, with 18 bases in between. Germline CDR1 reads SGHRS; CDR2 reads YFSETQ.

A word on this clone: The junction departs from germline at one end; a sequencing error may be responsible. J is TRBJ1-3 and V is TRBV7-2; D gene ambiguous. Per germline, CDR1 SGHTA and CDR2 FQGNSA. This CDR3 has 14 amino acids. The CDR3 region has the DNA TGTGCCAGCAGTTTAGTGCCTTCTGGAAACACCATATATTTT. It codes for CASSLVPSGNTIYF.

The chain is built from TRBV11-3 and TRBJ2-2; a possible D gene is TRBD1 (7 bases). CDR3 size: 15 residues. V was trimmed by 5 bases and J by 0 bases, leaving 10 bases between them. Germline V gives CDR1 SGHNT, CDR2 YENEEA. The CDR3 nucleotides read TGTGCCAGCAGCCAGGGGGGAACGAACACCGGGGAGCTGTTTTTT. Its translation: CASSQGGTNTGELFF.